A selection of T cell receptor beta chains follows, all from one sample in a study of cytomegalovirus exposure and HLA in healthy donors. Some clones are missing from TCRdb's copy, which holds only in-frame ones; the method was immunoSEQ multiplex PCR. The profile covers approximately 170,000 clones, with approximately 88% appearing a single time and roughly 1.2% taken by the ten largest. The sequencing input was PBMCs. Receptor source: a boy between 2 and 10 years old in good health and CMV-seronegative. Each CDR3 is given without its conserved first and last residue.

v_call cdr3_aa
TRBV5-1 ATKTSPGSKNIQY
TRBV6-6 ASSYSSPGGNSPLH
TRBV7-2 ASSRLEIAGVAY
TRBV19 ASSPDQGWNTEAF
TRBV7-2 ASSLGSGISYEQY
TRBV5-4 ASSLMTGLNTEAF
TRBV7-9 ASSLTGDGYT
TRBV7-9 ASSMGQGVNEKLF
TRBV4-2 ASSQRLAGGGGGELF
TRBV7-9 ASSLFGSLAGDYNEQF
TRBV7-9 ASSFKGQEQY
TRBV5-1 ASSLFASGGGPDTQY
TRBV11-3 ASSLSGRQDTQY
TRBV4-3 ASSHDRGDGYT
TRBV7-9 ASSTPGTGVSYEQY
TRBV6-1 ASSEARGRYGYT
TRBV27 ASSPPPSGTGTSPLH
TRBV7-2 ASSARSNYGYT
TRBV9 ASSVAGSGEGGQF
TRBV19 ASSMTGCCQETQY
TRBV5-4 ASSREAGDHGYT
TRBV5-1 ASSLVGQGSRAGELF
TRBV29-1 SVRSLGTSGRETQY
TRBV30 AWSAGQGGNSPLH
TRBV28 ASSHYRVIDPSSPLH
TRBV5-6 ASTLGGLAGGQETQY
TRBV25-1 ASSGFGGGETEQF
TRBV11-2 ASSPGLAGGWETQY
TRBV7-2 ASSLGTNNSPLH
TRBV5-4 ASSSSSTANYGYT
TRBV29-1 SVDLAPGTGELF
TRBV27 ASKKLQGNGETQY
TRBV5-1 ASSLALGETQY
TRBV9 ASSVEGGGPSYNEQF
TRBV5-6 ASSVSGGTYNEQF
TRBV6-4 ASSVLRIRHLI
TRBV7-2 ASREGAGVRNEQF
TRBV6-5 ASSKDTYYGYT
TRBV14 ASSQGGRDNGYT
TRBV11-2 ASSFFAATGGPADTQY
TRBV5-4 ASSPRDRYQETQY
TRBV6-5 ASSRTGYSPLH
TRBV10-3 AISESTSGRGSLEQY
TRBV7-9 ASSRAGANEQF